This TCR beta chain was sequenced in a study of T cells in Graves' hyperthyroidism and ophthalmopathy. Study summary: Pretreatment peripheral blood was obtained at initial diagnosis.

CDR1 and CDR2 (germline): LGHDT, YNNKEL (reference sequence). Trimming took 8 bases from V and 5 from J, leaving 10 bases between them. CDR3 size: 11 residues. The definition of stable Graves' hyperthyroidism was no ophthalmopathy progression within 18 months. Diagnostic assessment was based on clinical symptoms, serum thyroxine and TRAb, thyroid ultrasound and orbital computed tomography. Researchers amplified the TCR beta CDR3 regions from RNA transcripts. First-round RT-PCR targeting the TCR CDR3 was performed with the HTBI primer set. TCRdb passed the multiplex PCR reads through MiXCR, listing each CDR3 protein once. The table lists over 500,000 distinct CDR3 sequences, 14% of them singletons. Many counts were recorded for this clonotype.

The TCR originated in a woman aged 35 to 49 with Graves' hyperthyroidism. Sequences were obtained from blood. V and J are TRBV3-1 and TRBJ2-7; D is undetermined. The CDR3 here is CASRPLDEQYF. Here the CDR3 DNA reads TGTGCCAGCCGGCCGTTGGACGAGCAGTACTTC.